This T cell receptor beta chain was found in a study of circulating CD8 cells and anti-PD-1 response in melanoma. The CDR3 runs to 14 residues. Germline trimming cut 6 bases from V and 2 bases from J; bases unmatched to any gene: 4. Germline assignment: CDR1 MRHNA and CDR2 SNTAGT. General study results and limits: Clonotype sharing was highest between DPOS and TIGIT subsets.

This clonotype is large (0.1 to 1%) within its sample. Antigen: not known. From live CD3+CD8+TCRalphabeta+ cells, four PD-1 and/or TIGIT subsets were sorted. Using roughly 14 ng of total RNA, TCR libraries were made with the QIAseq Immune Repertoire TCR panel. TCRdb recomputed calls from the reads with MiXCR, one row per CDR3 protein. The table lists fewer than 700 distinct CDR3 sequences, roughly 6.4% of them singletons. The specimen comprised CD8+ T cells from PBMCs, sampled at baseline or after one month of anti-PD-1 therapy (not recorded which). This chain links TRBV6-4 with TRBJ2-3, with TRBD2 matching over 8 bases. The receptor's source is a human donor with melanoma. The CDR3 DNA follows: TGTGCCAGCAGCGAGCGGGGGACCACAGATACGCAGTATTTT. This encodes CASSERGTTDTQYF.